This T cell receptor (beta chain) was obtained from a study of blood T cell repertoires in COVID-19. The CDR3 is made up of 13 amino acids. Germline loops: CDR1 LGHDT, CDR2 YNNKEL (reference sequence). V dropped 8 bases and J dropped 3 bases, with 11 bases sitting between them. Here immunoSEQ multiplex PCR was the method, and the copy in TCRdb shows in-frame clones only, minus some. The sample has 150,000 to 200,000 clones, roughly 84% seen once. This TCR was sampled from a woman older than 75 with acute or convalescent COVID-19. Material: peripheral blood. The genes are TRBV3-1 (or the pseudogene TRBV3-2) and TRBJ1-3; D is possibly TRBD1 (6 bases). CDR3 amino acids: CASAQGYGNTIYF. CDR3 bases: TGTGCCAGCGCACAGGGTTATGGAAACACCATATATTTT.